This TCR beta chain was identified in a study of T cell changes during pregnancy in multiple sclerosis. The CDR3 contains 15 residues. Trimming cost V 7 bases and J 5 bases, with 23 bases left between them. Germline loops: CDR1 SQVTM, CDR2 ANQGSEA. Only in-frame clones appear in the TCRdb table, and some are missing; sequencing was by immunoSEQ multiplex PCR. The sample has under 50,000 clones; roughly 94% are singletons. Source: CD8+ T cells from peripheral blood mononuclear cells, taken in the first trimester of pregnancy. The receptor comes from a female donor with multiple sclerosis, enrolled in a pregnancy study. The gene calls are TRBV29-1 and TRBJ1-2; weak D call: TRBD1 (5 bases). CDR3 in DNA: TGCAGCGCAGGGAGGATCGTCTCAGGGCCTTATGGCTACACCTTC. Translation: CSAGRIVSGPYGYTF.